Listed below are T cell receptor beta chains from one sample, sequenced in a study of blood T cell repertoires in COVID-19. The repertoire was sequenced with immunoSEQ multiplex PCR; TCRdb's copy has only in-frame clones and lacks some. The sample lists fewer than 150,000 clones, approximately 84% occurring once. The sequenced sample was peripheral blood. The source is a man in his fifties or sixties with acute or convalescent COVID-19. The CDR3 runs from the conserved cysteine through the conserved F or W. Fields, in order: J gene, V gene, D gene, clone size, CDR3 protein, CDR3 DNA. D genes are given only for firm matches. The size of a clone is reported for some rows only, either as once, few or many, or as a class for expanded clones.

J gene: TRBJ2-3; V gene: TRBV5-1; D gene: TRBD1; clone size: -; CDR3 protein: CASSSTGVNTDTQYF; CDR3 DNA: TGCGCCAGCAGCTCGACAGGGGTGAACACAGATACGCAGTATTTT
J gene: TRBJ1-2; V gene: TRBV12-2; D gene: -; clone size: once; CDR3 protein: CASRPLSYGDGYTF; CDR3 DNA: TGTGCAAGTCGCCCTCTATCATATGGTGATGGCTACACCTTC
J gene: TRBJ1-1; V gene: TRBV15; D gene: TRBD1; clone size: -; CDR3 protein: CATSRRQGPTEAFF; CDR3 DNA: TGTGCCACCAGCAGAAGACAGGGCCCCACTGAAGCTTTCTTT
J gene: TRBJ1-1; V gene: TRBV6-6; D gene: -; clone size: -; CDR3 protein: CASSRGHQNTEAFF; CDR3 DNA: TGTGCCAGCAGCCGGGGACACCAGAACACTGAAGCTTTCTTT
J gene: TRBJ1-5; V gene: TRBV6-1; D gene: TRBD1; clone size: -; CDR3 protein: CASSDKGARQPQHF; CDR3 DNA: TGTGCCAGCAGTGATAAGGGGGCGAGGCAGCCCCAGCATTTT
J gene: TRBJ1-5; V gene: TRBV30; D gene: -; clone size: few; CDR3 protein: CAWSGSTNQPQHF; CDR3 DNA: TGTGCCTGGAGTGGGTCCACAAATCAGCCCCAGCATTTT
J gene: TRBJ1-4; V gene: TRBV5-1; D gene: -; clone size: -; CDR3 protein: CASSLLPTNEKLFF; CDR3 DNA: TGCGCCAGCAGCTTGCTTCCAACTAATGAAAAACTGTTTTTT
J gene: TRBJ1-1; V gene: TRBV10-3; D gene: -; clone size: -; CDR3 protein: CATTVGEAEAFF; CDR3 DNA: TGTGCCACGACAGTCGGGGAGGCTGAAGCTTTCTTT
J gene: TRBJ1-2; V gene: TRBV7-8; D gene: -; clone size: -; CDR3 protein: CASSPSGGVGYGYTF; CDR3 DNA: TGTGCCAGCAGCCCCTCCGGAGGGGTGGGCTATGGCTACACCTTC
J gene: TRBJ2-1; V gene: TRBV4-1; D gene: TRBD2; clone size: -; CDR3 protein: CASSQEEIAGGIYNEQFF; CDR3 DNA: TGCGCCAGCAGCCAAGAGGAGATAGCGGGGGGGATTTACAATGAGCAGTTCTTC
J gene: TRBJ1-5; V gene: TRBV6-1; D gene: -; clone size: -; CDR3 protein: CASSEALNLPQHF; CDR3 DNA: TGTGCCAGCAGTGAAGCCCTAAATTTGCCCCAGCATTTT
J gene: TRBJ2-2; V gene: TRBV2; D gene: -; clone size: -; CDR3 protein: CASKKIGANTGELFF; CDR3 DNA: TGTGCCAGCAAGAAAATAGGGGCGAACACCGGGGAGCTGTTTTTT
J gene: TRBJ1-6; V gene: TRBV2; D gene: -; clone size: -; CDR3 protein: CASRVQGNRSPLHF; CDR3 DNA: TGTGCCAGCAGAGTACAGGGCAATCGATCACCCCTCCACTTT
J gene: TRBJ2-1; V gene: TRBV6-2/TRBV6-3; D gene: -; clone size: -; CDR3 protein: CASSYIQYRVSETNNEQFF; CDR3 DNA: TGTGCCAGCAGTTACATTCAGTACCGGGTTAGCGAAACTAACAATGAGCAGTTCTTC
J gene: TRBJ1-2; V gene: TRBV7-2; D gene: -; clone size: -; CDR3 protein: CASSQDRSLAYGYTF; CDR3 DNA: TGTGCCAGCAGCCAAGACAGGTCTTTAGCCTATGGCTACACCTTC
J gene: TRBJ2-1; V gene: TRBV12-5; D gene: TRBD1; clone size: -; CDR3 protein: CASGLGRGSGEQFF; CDR3 DNA: TGTGCTAGTGGTTTAGGCAGGGGGTCAGGTGAGCAGTTCTTC
J gene: TRBJ1-4; V gene: TRBV2; D gene: -; clone size: -; CDR3 protein: CASRTEQGSTNEKLFF; CDR3 DNA: TGTGCCAGCAGGACCGAACAGGGATCGACTAATGAAAAACTGTTTTTT
J gene: TRBJ1-3; V gene: TRBV28; D gene: -; clone size: -; CDR3 protein: CASSWARRWEGNTIYF; CDR3 DNA: TGTGCCAGCAGTTGGGCTCGGAGGTGGGAGGGAAACACCATATATTTT
J gene: TRBJ2-5; V gene: TRBV24-1; D gene: TRBD2; clone size: -; CDR3 protein: CATSDLNPGRETQYF; CDR3 DNA: TGTGCCACCAGTGATTTGAACCCCGGGAGGGAGACCCAGTACTTC
J gene: TRBJ1-2; V gene: TRBV6-5; D gene: -; clone size: -; CDR3 protein: CASSFSRDTYGYTF; CDR3 DNA: TGTGCCAGCAGCTTCTCCCGGGACACCTATGGCTACACCTTC
J gene: TRBJ2-5; V gene: TRBV15; D gene: -; clone size: -; CDR3 protein: CATSRGEGRETQYF; CDR3 DNA: TGTGCCACCAGCAGAGGAGAGGGAAGGGAGACCCAGTACTTC
J gene: TRBJ2-1; V gene: TRBV2; D gene: TRBD1; clone size: -; CDR3 protein: CASRIGTEPYNEQFF; CDR3 DNA: TGTGCCAGCAGGATCGGGACAGAGCCGTACAATGAGCAGTTCTTC
J gene: TRBJ2-2; V gene: TRBV24-1; D gene: TRBD1; clone size: -; CDR3 protein: CATSDGPGRGTAGELFF; CDR3 DNA: TGTGCCACCAGTGATGGTCCGGGCAGGGGGACGGCCGGGGAGCTGTTTTTT
J gene: TRBJ1-2; V gene: TRBV7-2; D gene: -; clone size: -; CDR3 protein: CASSPSRGNYGYTF; CDR3 DNA: TGTGCCAGCAGCCCTAGCCGGGGAAACTATGGCTACACCTTC
J gene: TRBJ1-5; V gene: TRBV2; D gene: -; clone size: -; CDR3 protein: CASRGEGNQPQHF; CDR3 DNA: TGTGCCAGCAGGGGGGAGGGCAATCAGCCCCAGCATTTT
J gene: TRBJ1-6; V gene: TRBV5-6; D gene: -; clone size: -; CDR3 protein: CASSFQGRNSPLHF; CDR3 DNA: TGTGCCAGCAGCTTTCAGGGGCGAAATTCACCCCTCCACTTT
J gene: TRBJ1-2; V gene: TRBV30; D gene: -; clone size: few; CDR3 protein: CAWSDRAPRGTGYTF; CDR3 DNA: TGTGCCTGGAGTGACCGTGCTCCTCGGGGTACTGGCTACACCTTC
J gene: TRBJ1-5; V gene: TRBV11-2; D gene: -; clone size: -; CDR3 protein: CASSLVGGGQPQHF; CDR3 DNA: TGTGCCAGCAGCTTAGTGGGGGGAGGTCAGCCCCAGCATTTT
J gene: TRBJ2-3; V gene: TRBV20-1; D gene: -; clone size: few; CDR3 protein: CSASPHPGGVGTDTQYF; CDR3 DNA: TGCAGTGCTAGTCCCCACCCTGGCGGGGTGGGCACAGATACGCAGTATTTT
J gene: TRBJ1-2; V gene: TRBV7-2; D gene: -; clone size: -; CDR3 protein: CASSLVTGYGYTF; CDR3 DNA: TGTGCCAGCAGCTTAGTGACGGGCTATGGCTACACCTTC
J gene: TRBJ1-1; V gene: TRBV27; D gene: -; clone size: -; CDR3 protein: CASSLAGNTEAFF; CDR3 DNA: TGTGCCAGCAGTTTAGCAGGGAACACTGAAGCTTTCTTT